Shown below are 5 T cell receptor beta chains from a single sample sequenced in a study of cytomegalovirus exposure and HLA in healthy donors. The PCR made use of 60 Vbeta and 13 Jbeta primers. TCRdb's copy holds only in-frame clones and misses some; the assay was immunoSEQ multiplex PCR. The repertoire holds about 100,000 clones, over 75% seen once, with approximately 5% in the top ten. The sequenced sample was PBMCs. These receptors were obtained from a woman between 18 and 29 years old in good health and CMV-seropositive.

The J gene is TRBJ1-2, the V gene TRBV6-6, with 8 bases aligning to TRBD1. CDR1 MNHNY and CDR2 SVGAGI come from the germline V gene (reference sequence). The V gene end was trimmed by 5 bases and the J gene end by 4 bases; junction bases not matched to a gene: 9. The CDR3 has 15 residues. In nucleotides, the CDR3 is TGTGCCAGCAGTACCCCACGACAGGGGAGCTATGGCTACACCTTC. It specifies CASSTPRQGSYGYTF.

The rearrangement joins TRBV10-3 to TRBJ2-1, with D tentatively TRBD1 (5 bases). Trimming took off 9 bases at V and 2 bases at J, with 11 bases between the two ends. Germline V gene sequence: CDR1 ENHRY, CDR2 SYGVKD. The CDR3 runs 13 residues. In nucleotides, the CDR3 is TGTGCCATTGCCTCAGGGACCTACAATGAGCAGTTCTTC. It codes for CAIASGTYNEQFF.

The chain uses TRBV7-9 and TRBJ2-7, with 8 bases aligning to TRBD2. This CDR3 is 15 amino acids long. In germline, CDR1 is SEHNR, CDR2 FQNEAQ (reference sequence). With V trimmed by 2 bases and J by 5 bases, 8 bases remained unmatched. CDR3 loop: CASSLRSGSTDEQYF. CDR3 DNA: TGTGCCAGCAGCTTAAGAAGCGGGAGTACCGACGAGCAGTACTTC.

This clone has a handful of counts. The V and J genes are TRBV30 and TRBJ1-2; the match to TRBD1 covers 9 bases. With 8 bases clipped from V and 8 bases from J, the junction kept 12 bases outside the gene matches. In germline, CDR1 is GTSNPN, CDR2 SVGIG (reference sequence). There are 13 residues in the CDR3. The CDR3 DNA reads TGTGCCCCAGCACCCACAGGGGGCAGAGGCTACACCTTC. Protein: CAPAPTGGRGYTF.

CDR3 bases: TGCAGCGTTGGAACCGACAGGGGGCGTTCGGATACGCAGTATTTT. Residues: CSVGTDRGRSDTQYF. The genes are TRBV29-1 and TRBJ2-3; 10 positions agree with TRBD1. This CDR3 has 15 amino acids. In germline, CDR1 is SQVTM, CDR2 ANQGSEA. The V gene end was trimmed by 4 bases and the J gene end by 6 bases; junction bases not matched to a gene: 10.